This T cell receptor (beta chain) was sequenced for a study of blood T cell repertoires in COVID-19. Sequencing was performed with immunoSEQ multiplex PCR; in TCRdb, only in-frame clones are kept and a portion is missing. Among roughly 450,000 clones listed, about 92% were seen once. This CDR3 is 15 amino acids long. Germline loops: CDR1 LNHDA, CDR2 SQIVND (reference sequence). V shed 3 bases and J shed 2 bases, with 13 bases lying between them. The material sequenced was PBMCs or T cells enriched from blood (not recorded which). The receptor's source is a man younger than 35 who had recovered from COVID-19. The rearrangement joins TRBV19 to TRBJ1-1; D uncertain. CDR3 bases: TGTGCCAGTAGTATGACCGTACAGTTCAACACTGAAGCTTTCTTT. It is translated as CASSMTVQFNTEAFF. Variable domain in full (rest from reference TRBV19 and TRBJ1-1): DGGITQSPKYLFRKEGQNVTLSCEQNLNHDAMYWYRQDPGQGLRLIYYSQIVNDFQKGDIAEGYSVSREKKESFPLTVTSAQKNPTAFYLCASSMTVQFNTEAFFGQGTRLTVV.